What follows are 5 T cell receptor beta chains derived from one specimen sequenced in a study of Graves' ophthalmopathy and Graves' hyperthyroidism. The sequenced template was RNA, covering the TCR beta CDR3 region. The authors performed first-round RT-PCR with HTBI primers and then a second-round multiplex PCR. TCRdb reprocessed the multiplex PCR reads with MiXCR, giving one entry per CDR3 protein. The sample yields some 370,000 distinct CDR3 sequences, 17% seen once. The sequenced sample consisted of peripheral blood. Receptor source: an adult woman with stable Graves' hyperthyroidism.

In this sample, this clonotype turned up a few times. One end of the junction varies from germline; a read error may be responsible. The J gene is TRBJ2-5, the V gene TRBV7-9; no firm D call. Per the germline V gene, CDR1 is SEHNR and CDR2 is FQNEAQ (reference sequence). This CDR3 contains 16 residues. The CDR3 bases are TGTGCCAGCAGCTTATCTTCCACAGCTATTCAAGAGACCCAGTGCTTC. Protein product: CASSLSSTAIQETQCF. The entire variable domain, with the rest obtained from reference TRBV7-9 and TRBJ2-5, is as follows: DTGVSQNPRHKITKRGQNVTFRCDPISEHNRLYWYRQTLGQGPEFLTYFQNEAQLEKSRLLSDRFSAERPKGSFSTLEIQRTEQGDSAMYLCASSLSSTAIQETQCFGPGTRLLVL.

CDR3 sequence reads: CASRTLGHRGETQYF. The CDR3, as DNA: TGTGCCAGCAGAACCTTGGGGCATAGAGGGGAGACCCAGTACTTC. This chain joins TRBV27 and TRBJ2-5, with D perhaps TRBD1 or TRBD2 (5 bases each). Germline CDR1 and CDR2: MNHEY and SMNVEV (reference sequence). With 6 bases removed from V and 5 bases from J, the gap between germline ends came to 19 bases. The CDR3 has 15 residues.

This clonotype has a count of ten or more. The CDR3 DNA reads TGTGCCAGCAGCACCGACGGGGGGTATGGCTACACCTTC. Translation: CASSTDGGYGYTF. The rearrangement links TRBV6-5 to TRBJ1-2; possible D gene TRBD1, 5 bases. The V end lost 6 bases, the J end lost 5 bases, and 13 bases lay between the germline ends. This CDR3 comprises 13 residues. Looked up from germline, CDR1 is MNHEY and CDR2 is SVGAGI.

This clonotype has at least ten counts. V usage is TRBV7-9 and J usage is TRBJ1-1, with D hard to call. The CDR3 contains 13 residues. In germline, CDR1 is SEHNR, CDR2 FQNEAQ (reference sequence). The V gene lost 4 bases and the J gene lost 1 base, with 7 bases spanning the gap. The CDR3 sequence is CASSSPENTEAFF. CDR3 DNA sequence: TGTGCCAGCAGCTCGCCAGAGAACACTGAAGCTTTCTTT.

This clonotype was seen more than once but under ten times. This chain connects TRBV20-1 to TRBJ2-2; 8 bases are a match to TRBD2. Germline CDR1 DFQATT, CDR2 SNEGSKA (reference sequence). The CDR3 runs 16 residues. Unmatched junction bases numbered 14, after V lost 3 bases and J lost 8 bases. The CDR3 protein is CSASAAGGRGGGELFF. The CDR3 DNA reads as TGCAGTGCTAGTGCGGCGGGAGGTAGAGGCGGAGGGGAGCTGTTTTTT.